What follows is one TCR beta chain and its context. Its specificity is not known. Of the isolated RNA, all was reverse transcribed, and so the sequenced material was expressed TCRB transcripts. Roughly 3.4 million reads per sample on average were obtained from naive, central memory and regulatory T cell samples. Profiled with immunoSEQ multiplex PCR; TCRdb holds only in-frame clones, not every one. The sample yields around 710,000 clones, under 15% seen once. The sample comes from a study of beta chain features in type 1 diabetes. Findings and caveats of the study: Shorter templates might be favored by PCR, and equally so in patients and in controls. When Type 1 diabetes patients were examined, their TCRB CDR3s proved moderately but significantly shorter in all four CD4+ subsets. Researchers could not determine here whether HLA type influences TCRB rearrangement.

Germline V gene sequence: CDR1 SGHTA, CDR2 FQGNSA. V lost 1 base to trimming and J lost 7 bases, with 17 bases between them. This CDR3 is built from 15 residues. This rearrangement joins TRBV7-2 to TRBJ2-7, with a weak D call TRBD1 (5 bases). The sequenced sample was naive CD4+ T cells from blood. This TCR came from a man in his thirties or forties with type 1 diabetes. CDR3: CASSLGGHESEEQYF. CDR3 nucleotides: TGTGCCAGCAGCTTAGGAGGACACGAGTCTGAAGAGCAGTACTTC. The full variable domain, in which reference TRBV7-2 and TRBJ2-7 provide the parts outside the CDR3, is GAGVSQSPSNKVTEKGKDVELRCDPISGHTALYWYRQSLGQGLEFLIYFQGNSAPDKSGLPSDRFSAERTGGSVSTLTIQRTQQEDSAVYLCASSLGGHESEEQYFGPGTRLTVT.